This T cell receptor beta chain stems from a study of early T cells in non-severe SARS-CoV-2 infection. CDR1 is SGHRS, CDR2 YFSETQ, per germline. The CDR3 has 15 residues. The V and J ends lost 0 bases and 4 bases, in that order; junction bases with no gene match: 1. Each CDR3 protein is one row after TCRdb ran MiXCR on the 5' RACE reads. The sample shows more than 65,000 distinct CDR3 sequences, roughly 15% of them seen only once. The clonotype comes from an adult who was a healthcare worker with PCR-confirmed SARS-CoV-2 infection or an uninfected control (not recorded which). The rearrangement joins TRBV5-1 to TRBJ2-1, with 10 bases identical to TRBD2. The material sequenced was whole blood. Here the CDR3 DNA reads TGCGCCAGCAGCTTGGAACTAGCGGGGTACAATGAGCAGTTCTTC. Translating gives CASSLELAGYNEQFF. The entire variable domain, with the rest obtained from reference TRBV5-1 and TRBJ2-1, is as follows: KAGVTQTPRYLIKTRGQQVTLSCSPISGHRSVSWYQQTPGQGLQFLFEYFSETQRNKGNFPGRFSGRQFSNSRSEMNVSTLELGDSALYLCASSLELAGYNEQFFGPGTRLTVL.